The 9 T cell receptor beta chains given below trace back to one sample, sequenced in a study of T cell clonality in common variable immunodeficiency. Clones were read by immunoSEQ multiplex PCR, and TCRdb kept only the in-frame ones, dropping some. Recorded here are about 45,000 clones, none singletons. Sequencing input: peripheral blood mononuclear cells. The receptors were gathered from a person aged 18 to 75 in good health.

The sample holds many counts of this clone. Read coverage stops 3 residues before the CDR3 terminus; the germline J gene supplies the remainder. The sample has other DNA sequences that encode this CDR3 too. The chain links TRBV20-1 to TRBJ2-1; D is perhaps TRBD1 (7 bases). The CDR3 consists of 17 residues. The ends were cut back, 2 bases at V and 6 bases at J, with 23 bases in the middle. Germline CDR1 and CDR2: DFQATT and SNEGSKA (reference sequence). Incomplete CDR3 DNA: TGCAGTGCTAGACCCCAGGGAGTGGAGGGGGCTGGCAATGAG. Its protein product is CSARPQGVEGAGNE. The CDR3 in full is CSARPQGVEGAGNEQFF.

This clone was seen ten or more times. The CDR3 end lies 3 residues beyond the end of the read and is filled in from the germline J gene. This chain links TRBV18 with TRBJ2-1, with TRBD2 identical over 11 bases. Losses at the gene ends were 2 bases for V and 3 bases for J; bases not matched to a gene: 6. Per the germline V gene, CDR1 is KGHSH and CDR2 is LQKENI. This CDR3 spans 17 amino acids. CDR3 DNA (partial): TGTGCCAGCTCACCAAGTGGCCTAGCGGGGGGCTACAATGAG. It codes for CASSPSGLAGGYNE. The entire CDR3 sequence reads CASSPSGLAGGYNEQFF. The full variable domain, rest sourced from reference TRBV18 and TRBJ2-1, is NAGVMQNPRHLVRRRGQEARLRCSPMKGHSHVYWYRQLPEEGLKFMVYLQKENIIDESGMPKERFSAEFPKEGPSILRIQQVVRGDSAAYFCASSPSGLAGGYNEQFFGPGTRLTVL.

This clone was picked up many times. From the germline J gene comes the end of the CDR3, since the read stops 3 residues before it. V and J are TRBV18 and TRBJ2-7; tentatively, D is TRBD1 (6 bases). Germline V lookup: CDR1 KGHSH, CDR2 LQKENI. V was shortened by 6 bases and J by 6 bases, with 12 bases between the two germline ends. CDR3 length equals 12 residues. The covered CDR3 bases are TGTGCCAGCTCTCGTACAGGGTCCGAG. Protein product: CASSRTGSE. The full CDR3 sequence reads CASSRTGSEQYF.

This clone occurred many times. With the read ending 3 residues before the CDR3 end, the germline J gene is used to fill in that end. V and J are TRBV7-9 and TRBJ2-7, with D possibly matching TRBD1 (5 bases). Germline-derived CDR1 and CDR2 are SEHNR and FQNEAQ (reference sequence). Trimming removed 1 base at V and 0 bases at J, with 7 bases between. This CDR3 is built from 14 residues. The covered CDR3 bases are TGTGCCAGCAGCTTAGGACAGACCTCCTACGAG. Translation: CASSLGQTSYE. The whole CDR3 region reads CASSLGQTSYEQYF.

This clone was counted at least ten times. The observed sequence ends 3 residues before the CDR3 terminus, with the missing tail filled in from the germline J gene. The V call is TRBV20-1, the J call TRBJ2-7; D is possibly TRBD2 (5 bases). CDR3 length: 11 amino acids. CDR1 is DFQATT, CDR2 SNEGSKA, per germline (reference sequence). Trimming shortened V by 3 bases and J by 6 bases, and 9 bases separated the two germline ends. CDR3: CSASEGREQYF. The sequenced CDR3 bases are TGCAGTGCTAGCGAGGGTCGCGAG.

This clone has ten or more counts. The CDR3 is cut off 3 residues early in the read; its end comes from the germline J gene. The V and J genes are TRBV9 and TRBJ1-3; D perhaps matches TRBD1 (6 bases). V was clipped by 3 bases and J by 2 bases, with 12 bases between them. Germline V lookup: CDR1 SGDLS, CDR2 YYNGEE. The CDR3 contains 15 residues. This CDR3 reads CASSEGGSPGNTIYF. The covered CDR3 bases are TGTGCCAGCAGCGAGGGGGGGAGTCCTGGAAACACC.

There are many counts of this clone. The observed sequence ends 3 residues before the CDR3 terminus, with the missing tail filled in from the germline J gene. The chain has TRBV30 and TRBJ1-1, with D unclear. V was cut by 2 bases and J by 0 bases, with 19 bases left in between. Germline V gives CDR1 GTSNPN, CDR2 SVGIG (reference sequence). The CDR3 is 17 amino acids. This chain's CDR3 is CAWSPRTTTYLNTEAFF. The sequenced CDR3 bases are TGTGCCTGGAGTCCGCGGACTACAACTTACTTGAACACTGAA.

In this sample, this clone turned up many times. The CDR3 end is not reached by the read, which stops 3 residues before it; the germline J gene fills it in. The V call is TRBV5-1, the J call TRBJ1-6, with D tentatively TRBD1 (5 bases). The CDR3 has 19 residues. Trimming left V 2 bases short and J 6 bases short, with 24 bases between. Germline CDR1 and CDR2: SGHRS and YFSETQ. The CDR3 sequence is CASSLEPLQVKASNSPLHF. The covered CDR3 bases are TGCGCCAGCAGCTTAGAGCCCCTACAGGTGAAGGCGAGTAATTCACCC.

This clone was picked up many times. The missing CDR3 end, 3 residues past where the read stops, is filled in from the germline J gene. This chain joins TRBV5-1 and TRBJ2-5; 15 nucleotides line up with TRBD2. V trimming: 5 bases; J trimming: 4 bases; junction bases outside the gene matches: 9. Germline V CDR1 and CDR2: SGHRS, YFSETQ. This CDR3 has 17 amino acids. CDR3 loop: CASRRTSGGVRGETQYF. CDR3 DNA (partial): TGCGCCAGCAGGAGGACTAGCGGGGGGGTGAGAGGAGAGACC.